Listed below are T cell receptor beta chains from one sample, sequenced in a study of CD8 T cells in Susac syndrome. TCRdb re-called the immunoSEQ multiplex PCR reads through MiXCR, storing one row per CDR3 protein. Among about 85,000 distinct CDR3 sequences listed, about 93% were seen once. The sample comprised CD8+ T cells from PBMCs. Receptors were obtained from a human donor in good health. CDR3s include the opening cysteine and the closing phenylalanine or tryptophan. D genes are given only for firm matches. The size field is filled for only some rows; it gives once, few, many or a size class.

.,TRBV4-3,TRBJ1-1,14,.,CASSSQRSGTEAFF,TGCGCCAGCAGCTCCCAAAGGTCGGGCACTGAAGCTTTCTTT
TRBD1,TRBV20-1,TRBJ2-1,12,.,CSAGTGGSEQFF,TGCAGTGCAGGGACAGGGGGAAGTGAGCAGTTCTTC
.,TRBV7-6,TRBJ2-3,14,.,CASSPTGSTDTQYF,TGTGCCAGCAGCCCAACGGGTAGCACAGATACGCAGTATTTT
.,TRBV13,TRBJ2-7,13,.,CASSHRGYYEQYF,TGTGCCAGCAGCCACAGAGGCTACTACGAGCAGTACTTC
.,TRBV9,TRBJ2-5,13,.,CASSPFGQETQYF,TGTGCCAGCAGCCCGTTCGGCCAAGAGACCCAGTACTTC
.,TRBV10-3,TRBJ2-5,13,.,CAIGGQTQETQYF,TGTGCCATCGGCGGGCAGACGCAAGAGACCCAGTACTTC
TRBD2,TRBV29-1,TRBJ2-5,13,.,CSAEGLAVATQYF,TGCAGCGCTGAGGGACTAGCGGTTGCGACCCAGTACTTC
TRBD1,TRBV6-1,TRBJ1-1,18,once,CASSIWVSGTEENTEAFF,TGTGCCAGCAGCATATGGGTCTCCGGGACAGAAGAAAACACTGAAGCTTTCTTT
TRBD2,TRBV7-9,TRBJ2-1,18,.,CASSSTVAGEILYNEQFF,TGTGCCAGCAGCTCGACAGTAGCGGGAGAGATTCTCTACAATGAGCAGTTCTTC
TRBD2,TRBV9,TRBJ2-1,18,.,CASSVEISGGYAYNEQFF,TGTGCCAGCAGCGTAGAAATAAGCGGGGGGTACGCCTACAATGAGCAGTTCTTC
.,TRBV12-3/TRBV12-4,TRBJ2-6,13,.,CASSFRGANVLTF,TGTGCCAGCAGTTTCAGGGGGGCCAACGTCCTGACTTTC
.,TRBV7-9,TRBJ1-1,15,once,CASSPGDRTNTEAFF,TGTGCCAGCAGCCCCGGCGACCGAACGAACACTGAAGCTTTCTTT
TRBD2,TRBV6-6,TRBJ2-1,13,.,CASRPGLAGVQFF,TGTGCCAGCCGACCGGGACTAGCGGGGGTACAGTTCTTC
.,TRBV25-1,TRBJ2-2,12,few,CASGRLTGELFF,TGTGCCAGTGGACGTCTCACCGGGGAGCTGTTTTTT